Listed below are T cell receptor beta chains from one sample, sequenced in a study of blood T cells in healthy people across ages. TCRdb passed the 5' RACE reads through MiXCR, listing each CDR3 protein once. The sample has some 1,000,000 distinct CDR3 sequences; approximately 26% are singletons. The data also belong to a second study, concerning T cells of mothers and their children.

Sequencing was done on a sample of blood. Receptors were obtained from a girl aged 2 to 10 in good health. Each CDR3 is given with its conserved first and last residue. A D gene is named only where the DNA matches it firmly. A row's size may be missing; if present it is once, few, many or a size class.

V: TRBV4-3
D: .
size: .
J: TRBJ2-1
DNA: TGCGCCAGCAGCCAAGCCCCGTTGTTAGGGAATGAGCAGTTCTTC
CDR3: CASSQAPLLGNEQFF

V: TRBV29-1
D: TRBD2
size: few
J: TRBJ2-1
DNA: TGCAGCGTTGTATCCAGCGGGAGAGAGGTTGAGCAGTTCTTC
CDR3: CSVVSSGREVEQFF

V: TRBV7-3
D: .
size: few
J: TRBJ2-3
DNA: TGTGCCAGCAGCTTAAATAGGGAGGTCACCGGCACGCAGTATTTT
CDR3: CASSLNREVTGTQYF

V: TRBV28
D: TRBD2
size: few
J: TRBJ2-1
DNA: TGTGCCAGCAGTAGCCCGGCGGGAGCCCCTAATGAGCAGTTCTTC
CDR3: CASSSPAGAPNEQFF

V: TRBV12-3/TRBV12-4
D: TRBD2
size: .
J: TRBJ2-1
DNA: TGTGCCAGCAGTTTAGAGGGACTAGCGCTAAAAGGTGATGAGCAGTTCTTC
CDR3: CASSLEGLALKGDEQFF

V: TRBV14
D: .
size: .
J: TRBJ1-2
DNA: TGTGCCAGCAGCCAAGATCACCCAGCCCCATATGGCTACACCTTC
CDR3: CASSQDHPAPYGYTF

V: TRBV7-2
D: .
size: .
J: TRBJ2-1
DNA: TGTGCCAGCAGCTTAGCGCCTACTATGCAGTTCTTC
CDR3: CASSLAPTMQFF

V: TRBV4-3
D: .
size: few
J: TRBJ1-1
DNA: TGCGCCAGCAGCCATAATCCCGGGACACCAAACACTGAAGCTTTCTTT
CDR3: CASSHNPGTPNTEAFF

V: TRBV4-3
D: .
size: few
J: TRBJ2-7
DNA: TGCGCCAGCAGCCCGGGCACCGGGACATCTTCCTACGAGCAGTACTTC
CDR3: CASSPGTGTSSYEQYF

V: TRBV6-2/TRBV6-3
D: .
size: .
J: TRBJ1-2
DNA: TGTGCCAGCAGCCCAGGGAAAGGCTACACCTTC
CDR3: CASSPGKGYTF

V: TRBV27
D: .
size: .
J: TRBJ1-4
DNA: TGTGCCAGCAGCCTCCTCGGGGGGGAAACTAATGAAAAACTGTTTTTT
CDR3: CASSLLGGETNEKLFF

V: TRBV7-9
D: TRBD2
size: .
J: TRBJ2-1
DNA: TGTGCCAGCAGCGGTCTAGCGGGAGAGCACAATGAGCAGTTCTTC
CDR3: CASSGLAGEHNEQFF

V: TRBV25-1
D: .
size: .
J: TRBJ1-3
DNA: TGTGCCAGCAGTGGGGACGGCTTTACTGGAAACACCATATATTTT
CDR3: CASSGDGFTGNTIYF

V: TRBV28
D: TRBD2
size: .
J: TRBJ2-1
DNA: TGTGCCAGTAGCACTGGGGCTAGCGGGAGGACTGAGCAGTTCTTC
CDR3: CASSTGASGRTEQFF

V: TRBV16
D: .
size: .
J: TRBJ2-7
DNA: TGTGCCAGCAGCCCGAGTCAGTCAGGCACCTACGAGCAGTACTTC
CDR3: CASSPSQSGTYEQYF

V: TRBV10-3
D: .
size: .
J: TRBJ1-2
DNA: TGTGCCATCAGGGACGGGTCTCTCTATGGTTACACCTTC
CDR3: CAIRDGSLYGYTF

V: TRBV28
D: .
size: few
J: TRBJ2-6
DNA: TGTGCCAGCAGTTTGCCCGGGACGGGGACCTCTGGGGCCAACGTCCTGACTTTC
CDR3: CASSLPGTGTSGANVLTF

V: TRBV5-6
D: .
size: .
J: TRBJ1-1
DNA: TGTGCCAGCAGCTTGGCCCCCACTGAAGCTTTCTTT
CDR3: CASSLAPTEAFF

V: TRBV2
D: .
size: few
J: TRBJ1-5
DNA: TGTGCCAGCAGTGAAGCAGGGGGCAATCAGCCCCAGCATTTT
CDR3: CASSEAGGNQPQHF

V: TRBV11-2
D: .
size: .
J: TRBJ2-5
DNA: TGTGCCAGCAGCTTAGGTGATCGGCATAATCAAGAGACCCAGTACTTC
CDR3: CASSLGDRHNQETQYF

V: TRBV12-3/TRBV12-4
D: .
size: .
J: TRBJ1-2
DNA: TGTGCCAGCAGTTCCGGACTCCCTCATGGCTACACCTTC
CDR3: CASSSGLPHGYTF

V: TRBV5-1
D: TRBD2
size: few
J: TRBJ2-1
DNA: TGCGCCGGCAGGAAAGGGGGACTAGCGGGAGTCAATGAGCAGTTCTTC
CDR3: CAGRKGGLAGVNEQFF

V: TRBV5-4
D: TRBD2
size: few
J: TRBJ2-5
DNA: TGTGCCAGCAGCACCGGACTAGCGGTTCAAGAGACCCAGTGCTTC
CDR3: CASSTGLAVQETQCF

V: TRBV12-3/TRBV12-4
D: .
size: .
J: TRBJ1-2
DNA: TGTGCCAGCAGTTTTAATCTGGCCCTCTATGGCTACACCTTC
CDR3: CASSFNLALYGYTF